A selection of T cell receptor beta chains follows, all from one sample in a study of cytomegalovirus exposure and HLA in healthy donors. Libraries were prepared by immunoSEQ multiplex PCR; TCRdb keeps only in-frame clonotypes and omits some of them. The profile covers about 160,000 clones, with approximately 80% appearing a single time and around a tenth taken by the ten largest. Material for sequencing was PBMCs. These receptors all come from a man between 18 and 29 years old in good health and CMV-seropositive. CDR3s leave out the opening cysteine and the closing phenylalanine or tryptophan.

>TRBV6-1
ASRETGGFTDTQY
>TRBV4-1
ASSYLTSAPYEQY
>TRBV9
ASSPLGGQGIVETQY
>TRBV4-2
ASSQEAGQEGYEQY
>TRBV10-1
ASSETVVNTGELF
>TRBV5-4
ASSFPGFEQY
>TRBV9
ASSVGGRELWGYT
>TRBV2
ASSRDRNYGYT
>TRBV7-9
SSSFTSSVIAGPTYEQY
>TRBV19
ASSMGTSGSGANVLT
>TRBV5-4
ASSLDGDQPQH
>TRBV11-3
ASSRAYEDYEQY
>TRBV5-4
ASSFRAGGEAF
>TRBV10-3
AISHSDYSYNEQF
>TRBV6-5
ASSYSAGSHEQY
>TRBV4-1
ASSQAQGSGETQY
>TRBV19
ASSPPTGRYEQY
>TRBV5-1
ASSFQGAPNEQF
>TRBV6-5
ASSPTGNTEAF
>TRBV4-2
ASSQSDRGRGNQPQH
>TRBV2
ASNIQGNTEAF
>TRBV2
ASRLQTGDQETQY
>TRBV27
ASRKPGLAGYT
>TRBV5-1
ASSLGIQGNQETQY
>TRBV27
ATGTALYEQY
>TRBV15
ATSRGDLYRGGNQPQH
>TRBV4-3
ASSQDQRPGYT
>TRBV19
ASSIRRTSGRAIADTQY
>TRBV5-8
ASSYVGQGYEQY
>TRBV15
ATSRIDTEAF
>TRBV6-6
ASSLVQGDNQPQH
>TRBV5-1
ASSPGQTNPTYGYT
>TRBV18
ASSPGAGSDEQF
>TRBV2
ASRGTGASYGYT
>TRBV4-2
ASSQRTGTASYEQY
>TRBV7-9
ASSRYDTQY
>TRBV18
ASSPASGSSYEQY
>TRBV30
AWSSGTREMENEQF
>TRBV20-1
SAPTGTLPF
>TRBV7-8
ASSRTGTSGRTSGYTQY
>TRBV9
ASSVYSTEAF
>TRBV4-1
ASSHGFNEQF
>TRBV5-6
ASSFGLAGLSSGANALT
>TRBV7-2
ASSLAGTGSEQF
>TRBV2
AKRGGSTNTGELF
>TRBV7-9
ASSLWRGQGRGANVLT
>TRBV5-1
ASSLEGAHTDTQY
>TRBV5-8
ASSRQLAKNIQY
>TRBV2
ASSRDRGDEKLF
>TRBV9
ASSVDPRQGASEAF
>TRBV6-1
ASSQGPSGTEAF
>TRBV19
ASSKDRSYEQY
>TRBV19
ASTLGTSGYTDTQY
>TRBV7-9
SSSPSFRGSSYNEQF
>TRBV7-2
ASSFGTVQETQY
>TRBV27
ASSPTGNTGELF
>TRBV9
ASSSRTIGTGYTGELF